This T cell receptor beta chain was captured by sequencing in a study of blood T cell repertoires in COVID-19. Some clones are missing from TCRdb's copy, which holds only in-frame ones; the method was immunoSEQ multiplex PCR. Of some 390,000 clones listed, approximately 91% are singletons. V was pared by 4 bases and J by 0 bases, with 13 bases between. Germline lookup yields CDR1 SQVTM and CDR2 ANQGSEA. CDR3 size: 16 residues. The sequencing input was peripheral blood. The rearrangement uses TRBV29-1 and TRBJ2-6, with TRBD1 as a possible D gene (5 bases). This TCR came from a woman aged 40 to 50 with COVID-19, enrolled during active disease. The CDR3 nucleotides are TGCAGCGTTGTTGGCAGGGTTAACTCTGGGGCCAACGTCCTGACTTTC. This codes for CSVVGRVNSGANVLTF.